This T cell receptor beta chain was observed in a study of molecular identifiers for immune sequencing clone quantification. Points from the study as a whole: Over 98% of CMV-specific effector molecules, but under 1% of naive ones, were in clones above 20 copies.

The CDR3 is 17 amino acids. Trimming took off 4 bases at V and 3 bases at J, with 19 bases between the two ends. Germline V gene lookup returns CDR1 MNHEY and CDR2 SVGEGT. Naive CD8 T cells were sorted as CD8+CD4-CCR7+CD45RA+. About this clonotype itself: Its antigen is not known.

TCRdb redid the calling of the PCR reads with MiXCR, one entry per CDR3 protein. The table records approximately 550,000 distinct CDR3 sequences, about 22% of them present only once. The chain is built from TRBV6-2 or TRBV6-3 and TRBJ2-1, with D possibly matching TRBD2 (6 bases). The sample comprised naive CD8+ T cells from blood, with Jurkat cell RNA spiked in. Subset denoted: FACS-sorted CD8+CD4-CCR7+CD45RA+ naive T cells. The source of this sequence is a human donor in good health. Some libraries in this study had Jurkat cell RNA spiked in. CDR3 amino acids: CASSCPTFGSIYNEQFF. As DNA, the CDR3 is TGTGCCAGCAGTTGCCCCACCTTCGGGAGTATCTACAATGAGCAGTTCTTC.